The 23 T cell receptor beta chains listed next were all sequenced from one sample in a study of blood T cell repertoires in COVID-19. Clones were read by immunoSEQ multiplex PCR, and TCRdb kept only the in-frame ones, dropping some. The sample holds some 250,000 clones; 60% to 75% are singletons and the top ten take over 3%. The sample consisted of peripheral blood. The receptors originated from a woman of 80 years or more with acute or convalescent COVID-19.

The rearrangement uses TRBV5-4 and TRBJ1-2, with TRBD1 identical over 10 bases. J lost 7 bases, V lost 1 base, and 4 bases had no gene match. This CDR3 is 14 amino acids long. Germline V gives CDR1 SGHNT, CDR2 YYREEE (reference sequence). In DNA, the CDR3 is TGTGCCAGCAGCTTGCCGGGACAGGGGTTTGGCTACACCTTC. This codes for CASSLPGQGFGYTF.

CDR3 DNA: TGTGCCAGCAGTACCCCCGGGGGGATGCACACTGAAGCTTTCTTT. Translation gives CASSTPGGMHTEAFF. The V gene is TRBV6-2 or TRBV6-3, the J gene TRBJ1-1, with TRBD1 as a possible D gene (5 bases). V was clipped by 5 bases and J by 3 bases, with 16 bases between them. The CDR3 spans 15 residues. Germline V gives CDR1 MNHEY, CDR2 SVGEGT.

This chain links TRBV29-1 with TRBJ1-2; TRBD1 aligns across 7 bases. Germline V gives CDR1 SQVTM, CDR2 ANQGSEA. With 0 bases clipped from V and 4 bases from J, the junction kept 14 bases outside the gene matches. This CDR3 spans 17 amino acids. The CDR3 DNA sequence: TGCAGCGTTGAAGATAGTCAATTTACAGGGGTTCCCTATGGCTACACCTTC. It is translated as CSVEDSQFTGVPYGYTF.

CDR3 sequence reads: CASSTDSYGYTF. For the CDR3, the DNA is TGTGCCAGCAGCACGGACAGCTATGGCTACACCTTC. The V gene is TRBV5-5, the J gene TRBJ1-2; D perhaps matches TRBD1 (6 bases). The CDR3 extends over 12 amino acids. The germline CDR1 and CDR2 sequences are SGHKS and YYEKEE (reference sequence). Trimming left V 4 bases short and J 4 bases short, with 8 bases between.

The chain recombines TRBV29-1 with TRBJ1-2, with TRBD1 identical over 9 bases. With V trimmed by 0 bases and J by 7 bases, 9 bases remained unmatched. CDR3 size: 15 residues. The germline V gene encodes CDR1 SQVTM and CDR2 ANQGSEA. The CDR3 DNA reads as TGCAGCGTTGAAGAAGCCGGGACAGGGATCGGTGGCTACACCTTC. This encodes CSVEEAGTGIGGYTF.

The V gene is TRBV20-1, the J gene TRBJ2-3; 9 bases match TRBD2. V lost 6 bases and J lost 0; bases outside the gene matches: 19. Germline loops: CDR1 DFQATT, CDR2 SNEGSKA (reference sequence). The CDR3 covers 19 residues. The CDR3 DNA sequence: TGCAGTGCCAGTGGCGGGGGGGCAAGCCTTTATTCTAGCACAGATACGCAGTATTTT. Its translation is CSASGGGASLYSSTDTQYF.

Only one count was recorded for this clone. The rearrangement joins TRBV7-2 to TRBJ2-3; 15 positions match TRBD2. The CDR3 length is 14 residues. From germline, CDR1 is SGHTA and CDR2 FQGNSA. V was pared by 3 bases and J by 8 bases, with 0 bases of the junction left unmatched. Here the CDR3 reads CASSLGLAGGTQYF. CDR3 in DNA: TGTGCCAGCAGCTTGGGACTAGCGGGAGGTACGCAGTATTTT.

This clone occurred once. The V and J genes are TRBV5-1 and TRBJ2-5; 8 nucleotides match TRBD2. CDR1 and CDR2 (germline): SGHRS, YFSETQ. The CDR3 contains 15 residues. With V trimmed by 1 base and J by 5 bases, 7 bases remained unmatched. CDR3 sequence (DNA): TGCGCCAGCAGCTTGAGAGCGGGGGTTGAGGAGACCCAGTACTTC. The encoded protein is CASSLRAGVEETQYF.

This clone turned up a few times. This chain's CDR3 is CASSYSGGQETQYF. CDR3 nucleotide sequence: TGTGCCAGCAGTTACTCGGGGGGGCAAGAGACCCAGTACTTC. The chain joins TRBV6-2 or TRBV6-3 to TRBJ2-5; 7 nucleotides match TRBD2. CDR1 is MNHEY, CDR2 SVGEGT, per germline. The length of the CDR3 is 14 residues. Trimming cost V 0 bases and J 2 bases; bases outside gene matches: 0.

The chain has TRBV2 and TRBJ2-7, with D possibly being TRBD1 (6 bases). The CDR3 length is 14 residues. V was clipped by 4 bases and J by 2 bases, with 12 bases between them. Germline V lookup: CDR1 SNHLY, CDR2 FYNNEI. CDR3 in amino acids: CASSVQGRPYEQYF. The CDR3 nucleotides read TGTGCCAGCAGTGTTCAGGGGCGTCCCTACGAGCAGTACTTC.

The J gene is TRBJ2-1, the V gene TRBV11-2, with TRBD2 identical over 9 bases. CDR3 length: 15 residues. CDR1 and CDR2 (germline): SGHAT, FQNNGV. After removal of 6 bases from V and 0 bases from J, the junction contained 3 bases not matched to a gene. In DNA form, the CDR3 reads TGTGCCAGCAGTCTTAGCGGGAGCTCCTACAATGAGCAGTTCTTC. It is translated as CASSLSGSSYNEQFF.

The chain couples TRBV4-1 to TRBJ2-7, with 7 bases identical to TRBD1. Germline V lookup: CDR1 MGHRA, CDR2 YSYEKL. The J segment lost 5 bases and the V segment lost 4 bases, leaving 8 bases of the junction unmatched. This CDR3 region has 14 residues. Here the CDR3 DNA reads TGCGCCAGCAGCCTTCCGGGACAGAGGAACGAGCAGTACTTC. Residues: CASSLPGQRNEQYF.

The gene calls are TRBV27 and TRBJ1-1, with D perhaps TRBD1 (5 bases). Germline values: CDR1 MNHEY, CDR2 SMNVEV (reference sequence). Trimming took 5 bases from V and 7 from J, leaving 23 bases between them. The CDR3 length is 16 residues. The CDR3 region is CASSPSVRAIRGEAFF. The CDR3 DNA is TGTGCCAGCAGTCCCTCGGTAAGGGCCATAAGGGGTGAAGCTTTCTTT.

This clone was seen more than once but under ten times. The chain uses TRBV9 and TRBJ2-1; TRBD2 matches 8 bases. With V trimmed by 4 bases and J by 0 bases, 3 bases remained unmatched. The CDR3 has 15 residues. Germline CDR1 SGDLS, CDR2 YYNGEE. The CDR3 loop reads CASSLSGSSYNEQFF. For the CDR3, the DNA is TGTGCCAGCAGCCTAAGCGGGAGCTCCTACAATGAGCAGTTCTTC.

In its sample, this clone was seen many times. The rearrangement joins TRBV7-9 to TRBJ1-1; unclear D gene. The CDR3 contains 17 residues. Trimming cost V 1 base and J 3 bases, with 18 bases left between them. In germline, CDR1 is SEHNR, CDR2 FQNEAQ (reference sequence). CDR3 in amino acids: CASSLGPTGWTYTEAFF. The CDR3 region has the DNA TGTGCCAGCAGCTTAGGCCCCACGGGGTGGACTTACACTGAAGCTTTCTTT.

This clone came up many times. The rearrangement uses TRBV9 and TRBJ2-7; the match to TRBD1 covers 8 bases. The CDR3 is made up of 16 amino acids. Germline CDR1 SGDLS, CDR2 YYNGEE. Unmatched junction bases numbered 12, after V lost 4 bases and J lost 3 bases. This CDR3 reads CASSPSGTGVFYEQYF. The CDR3 DNA reads TGTGCCAGCAGCCCTTCAGGGACAGGAGTTTTCTACGAGCAGTACTTC.

The chain recombines TRBV7-2 with TRBJ1-1; possibly TRBD1 for D (6 bases). V was clipped by 0 bases and J by 1 base, with 12 bases between them. The CDR3 contains 16 residues. Per germline, CDR1 SGHTA and CDR2 FQGNSA. The CDR3 region has the DNA TGTGCCAGCAGCTTAGCCGGGGGGCGGGCGAACACTGAAGCTTTCTTT. Its translation: CASSLAGGRANTEAFF.

The gene calls are TRBV6-2 or TRBV6-3 and TRBJ1-1; D is ambiguous. The germline V gene has CDR1 MNHEY and CDR2 SVGEGT. The CDR3 is made up of 11 amino acids. V was shortened by 4 bases and J by 5 bases, with 5 bases between the two germline ends. Here the CDR3 reads CASSWQTEAFF. The CDR3 DNA sequence: TGTGCCAGCAGTTGGCAGACTGAAGCTTTCTTT.

The CDR3 loop reads CASSAFRGSNYGYTF. CDR3 DNA: TGTGCCAGCAGTGCATTTAGGGGGTCTAACTATGGCTACACCTTC. The chain joins TRBV6-4 to TRBJ1-2, with D perhaps TRBD1 (6 bases). The CDR3 covers 15 residues. V lost 4 bases to trimming and J lost 0 bases, with 12 bases between them. Germline CDR1 MRHNA, CDR2 SNTAGT.

This rearrangement joins TRBV2 to TRBJ2-3; D is unclear. V shed 6 bases and J shed 5 bases, with 9 bases lying between them. CDR1 is SNHLY and CDR2 is FYNNEI in the germline V gene. The CDR3 consists of 12 residues. DNA of the CDR3: TGTGCCAGCAGCGTTAAGAGAGATACGCAGTATTTT. Its protein is CASSVKRDTQYF. The entire variable domain, with the rest obtained from reference TRBV2 and TRBJ2-3, is as follows: EPEVTQTPSHQVTQMGQEVILRCVPISNHLYFYWYRQILGQKVEFLVSFYNNEISEKSEIFDDQFSVERPDGSNFTLKIRSTKLEDSAMYFCASSVKRDTQYFGPGTRLTVL.

This clone was detected a few times. The genes are TRBV15 and TRBJ2-2, with 9 bases fitting TRBD1. This CDR3 is built from 14 residues. Germline V gives CDR1 LNHNV, CDR2 YYDKDF (reference sequence). V trimming: 8 bases; J trimming: 4 bases; junction bases outside the gene matches: 5. CDR3 residues: CATSTGGATGELFF. Here the CDR3 DNA reads TGTGCCACCTCAACAGGGGGCGCCACCGGGGAGCTGTTTTTT.

This chain links TRBV18 with TRBJ1-1; no reliable D call. Germline V gene lookup returns CDR1 KGHSH and CDR2 LQKENI. This CDR3 is 14 amino acids long. The germline V and J ends were trimmed by 6 bases and 0 bases, with 11 bases remaining between them. The CDR3 spells CASSTSSMNTEAFF. The CDR3, as DNA: TGTGCCAGCTCGACTTCCTCCATGAACACTGAAGCTTTCTTT.

This sequence joins TRBV5-1 and TRBJ1-3; 11 nucleotides align to TRBD1. Germline lookup yields CDR1 SGHRS and CDR2 YFSETQ. CDR3 length: 16 amino acids. V was pared by 4 bases and J by 3 bases, with 6 bases of the junction left unmatched. CDR3 in amino acids: CASSIGTGGLGNTIYF. The CDR3 DNA reads TGCGCCAGCAGCATCGGGACAGGGGGTCTTGGAAACACCATATATTTT.